What follows is one T cell receptor (beta chain) and its context. Trimming pared 5 bases from V and 1 base from J, leaving 11 bases between. CDR3 length: 15 amino acids. Per germline, CDR1 KGHDR and CDR2 SFDVKD. The data belong to a study of blood T cell repertoires in COVID-19. Here immunoSEQ multiplex PCR was the method, and the copy in TCRdb shows in-frame clones only, minus some. The sample carries some 250,000 clones, approximately 83% recorded once. The sample consisted of PBMCs or T cells enriched from blood (not recorded which). This rearrangement joins TRBV24-1 to TRBJ1-3; tentative D call: TRBD1 (5 bases). The receptor was derived from a woman between 40 and 55 years old with acute COVID-19. CDR3 residues: CATSASAGSGNTIYF. The CDR3 coding sequence is TGTGCCACCAGTGCATCGGCAGGGTCTGGAAACACCATATATTTT.